This TCR beta chain came from a study of blood T cells in healthy people across ages. Study background: Capture by template switching was about one barcoded beta molecule per two T cells.

It was with a sample-barcoded 5' primer and a J-beta primer mix that a second PCR of roughly 7 to 12 cycles was run. TCRdb itself ran the 5' RACE reads through MiXCR, one entry per CDR3 protein. In the table there are roughly 680,000 distinct CDR3 sequences, roughly 49% of which are singletons. This CDR3 spans 14 amino acids. Germline CDR1 reads DFQATT; CDR2 reads SNEGSKA (reference sequence). With V trimmed by 2 bases and J by 5 bases, 4 bases remained unmatched. On this clonotype: The antigen remains unidentified.

Study observations and caveats: Long-lived and aged donors differed, with more naive CD4+ cells and higher diversity in the long-lived. When one million T cells were used, diversity estimates were thought to be underestimates. In older individuals, TCR beta diversity per million T cells was lower, falling roughly linearly with age.

The source material was blood. The V gene is TRBV20-1, the J gene TRBJ1-2; 11 bases align to TRBD1. This clonotype was obtained from a woman aged 60-70 years in good health. This chain's CDR3 is CSARPGQGGYGYTF. The CDR3 DNA reads as TGCAGTGCTAGACCGGGACAGGGGGGGTATGGCTACACCTTC.